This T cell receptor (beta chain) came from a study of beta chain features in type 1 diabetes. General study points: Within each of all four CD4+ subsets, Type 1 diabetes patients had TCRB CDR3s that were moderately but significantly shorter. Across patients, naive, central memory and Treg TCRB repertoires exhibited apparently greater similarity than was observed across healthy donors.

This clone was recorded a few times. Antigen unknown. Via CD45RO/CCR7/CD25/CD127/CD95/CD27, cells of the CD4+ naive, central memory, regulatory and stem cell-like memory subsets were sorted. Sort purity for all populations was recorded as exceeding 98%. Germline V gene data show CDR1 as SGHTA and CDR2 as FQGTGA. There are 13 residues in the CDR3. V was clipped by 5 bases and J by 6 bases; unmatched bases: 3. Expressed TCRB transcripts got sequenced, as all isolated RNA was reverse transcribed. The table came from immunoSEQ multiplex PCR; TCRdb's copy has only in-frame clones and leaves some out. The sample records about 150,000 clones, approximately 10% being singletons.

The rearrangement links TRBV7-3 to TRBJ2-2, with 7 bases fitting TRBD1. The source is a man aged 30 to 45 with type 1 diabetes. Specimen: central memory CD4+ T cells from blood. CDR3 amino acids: CASSPQGAGELFF. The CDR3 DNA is TGTGCCAGCAGCCCCCAGGGGGCCGGGGAGCTGTTTTTT.